A selection of T cell receptor beta chains follows, all from one sample in a study of T cells in Graves' hyperthyroidism and ophthalmopathy. TCRdb reprocessed the multiplex PCR reads with MiXCR, giving one entry per CDR3 protein. The repertoire holds some 440,000 distinct CDR3 sequences, with around a sixth as singletons. The source material was blood. The receptors come from a young woman with Graves' hyperthyroidism. Each CDR3 is given with its conserved first and last residue. D genes are given only for firm matches. The size entry is marked missing in some rows and otherwise reads once, few, many or a size class.

j_call d_call v_call clone_size cdr3_nt cdr3_aa
TRBJ2-3 TRBD2 TRBV3-1 many TGTGCCAGCAGCAAACTAGCGGGGGACACAGATACGCAGTATTTT CASSKLAGDTDTQYF
TRBJ1-5 TRBD1 TRBV12-5 few TGTGCTAGTGGTATGGGGACAGGCCACCAGCATTTT CASGMGTGHQHF
TRBJ2-7 TRBD1 TRBV19 . TGTGCCAGTAGTATATCCCCAGTCAAGGGGGCCGAGCAGTACTTC CASSISPVKGAEQYF
TRBJ2-4 . TRBV12-5 many TGTGCTAGTATCTTGCTCGCCGTACTAGCCAAAAACATTCAGTACTTC CASILLAVLAKNIQYF
TRBJ2-1 TRBD2 TRBV9 many TGTGCCAGCAGCGTAGAGCGGGGGGGCGTTGATGAGCAGTTCTTC CASSVERGGVDEQFF
TRBJ1-4 . TRBV27 many TGTGCCAGCAGTTTATTGGACAGCAATGAAAAACTGTTTTTT CASSLLDSNEKLFF
TRBJ2-1 . TRBV7-3 many TGTGCCAGCAGCACGGGAAAAGGGGACAATGAGCAGTTCTTC CASSTGKGDNEQFF
TRBJ2-5 TRBD2 TRBV10-3 many TGTGCCATCAGTTCAGCGGGAGGCCGGGGAGAGACCCAGTACTTC CAISSAGGRGETQYF
TRBJ2-7 . TRBV5-6 once TGTGCCAGCAGCTTGAGGGGGTACTACGAGCAGTACTTC CASSLRGYYEQYF
TRBJ2-3 TRBD1 TRBV19 . TGTGCCAGTAGTTGGGGGGTCGGAGGACAGGGAACAGATACGCAGTATTTT CASSWGVGGQGTDTQYF
TRBJ2-7 . TRBV4-2 many TGTGCCAGCAGCCAAGACAGGAGCGGTAACGCCTACGAGCAGTACTTC CASSQDRSGNAYEQYF
TRBJ2-1 TRBD2 TRBV4-1 . TGCGCCAGCAGCCAAGAGGGGGTAGCGGGGGCCTACAATGAGCAGTTCTTC CASSQEGVAGAYNEQFF
TRBJ2-5 TRBD1 TRBV24-1 many TGTGCCACCAGTGACTATCGACAGGGGGCTTCAGAGACCCAGTACTTC CATSDYRQGASETQYF
TRBJ2-5 . TRBV5-8 few TGTGCCAGCAGCTGGGGGCAGTACCGAGAGACCCAGTACTTC CASSWGQYRETQYF
TRBJ2-1 TRBD1 TRBV3-1 . TGTGCCAGCAGTGAAGGACAGGAATCCTACAATGAGCAGTTCTTC CASSEGQESYNEQFF
TRBJ1-1 . TRBV27 . TGTGCCAGCAGCCCTAGGGGGTACGAGACTGAAGCTTTCTTT CASSPRGYETEAFF
TRBJ2-7 . TRBV20-1 few TGCAGTGCTCGACTGCCCCCCTACGAGCAGTACTTC CSARLPPYEQYF
TRBJ2-5 . TRBV20-1 many TGCAGTGCTAGAGACCTCAGAGGCCTGAGTCGAGAGACCCAGTACTTC CSARDLRGLSRETQYF
TRBJ2-5 TRBD2 TRBV3-1 . TGTGCCAGCACCGGACTAGCGGGGGGACAGCAAGAGACCCAGTACTTC CASTGLAGGQQETQYF
TRBJ2-7 . TRBV20-1 few TGCAGTGCTACGGGGAGCGAGGGGACTGAGCAGTACTTC CSATGSEGTEQYF
TRBJ2-5 . TRBV9 few TGTGCCAGCGGGAGGTTCAGCTCGACTGGGGAAGAGACCCAGTACTTC CASGRFSSTGEETQYF
TRBJ2-1 . TRBV9 few TGTGCCAGCAGCGGCGGGACGGGCCCCAATGAGCAGTTCTTC CASSGGTGPNEQFF
TRBJ2-3 . TRBV20-1 many TGCAGTGCGTACAGGGCAGGAAGCACAGATACGCAGTATTTT CSAYRAGSTDTQYF
TRBJ1-5 TRBD1 TRBV6-2/TRBV6-3 many TGTGCCATCTCGACAGGGGGTCAGCCCCAGCATTTT CAISTGGQPQHF
TRBJ2-5 . TRBV4-1 few TGCGCCAGCAGCCAAGAACCCATTATAGGTGCGGAGACCCAGTACTTC CASSQEPIIGAETQYF
TRBJ2-1 . TRBV12-3/TRBV12-4 many TGTGCCAGCAGTGAAGGGAGTCGTTGGGGGTCAAGTAGCAATGAGCAGTTCTTC CASSEGSRWGSSSNEQFF
TRBJ2-7 . TRBV2 many TGTGCCAGCAGTGAGGGGCAGGGGAACTACGAGCAGTACTTC CASSEGQGNYEQYF
TRBJ2-4 . TRBV12-3/TRBV12-4 . TGTGCCAGCAGCGGGACGGGCGGCAAAAACATTCAGTACTTC CASSGTGGKNIQYF
TRBJ1-4 . TRBV4-1 many TGCGCCAGCAGCCAAGTCGGAGACATGAACGAAAAACTGTTTTTT CASSQVGDMNEKLFF
TRBJ2-3 . TRBV9 few TGTGCCAGCAGCGTAGACGGACTCAGCACAGATACGCAGTATTTT CASSVDGLSTDTQYF
TRBJ1-2 . TRBV6-2/TRBV6-3 many TGTGCCAGCAGTTACTCGATTACAGGCTTCCAGGGCTACACCTTC CASSYSITGFQGYTF
TRBJ2-7 TRBD2 TRBV11-3 many TGTGCCAGCAGCTTAGTCCCGGGGGGGGTCGAGCAGTACTTC CASSLVPGGVEQYF
TRBJ1-6 TRBD1 TRBV4-1 few TGCGCCAGCAGCCTGGGACAGGTTAATTCACCCCTCCACTTT CASSLGQVNSPLHF
TRBJ2-7 TRBD2 TRBV3-1 many TGTGCCAGCAGCCAAGATATGAGCGGGGGAGGCTACGAGCAGTACTTC CASSQDMSGGGYEQYF
TRBJ2-1 . TRBV5-1 many TGCGCCAGCAGCTTGTCAGGGTACTACAATGAGCAGTTCTTC CASSLSGYYNEQFF
TRBJ2-1 . TRBV5-5 . TGTGCCAGCAGCGCGAACCGGGATTTCAATGAGCAGTTCTTC CASSANRDFNEQFF
TRBJ2-1 . TRBV7-3 many TGTGCCAGCAGCCGGGACCCCTACTCGGAGCAGTTCTTC CASSRDPYSEQFF
TRBJ1-5 . TRBV4-1 . TGCGCCAGCAGCCAAGAGGTTTTGAGCAATCAGCCCCAGCATTTT CASSQEVLSNQPQHF
TRBJ2-5 TRBD2 TRBV7-2 many TGTGCCAGCAGCTTAGAGCGGGGGGGCCTAGAGACCCAGTACTTC CASSLERGGLETQYF
TRBJ2-2 . TRBV30 . TGTGCCTGGAACCATGAGTACCCGGGCGGGGAGCTGTTTTTT CAWNHEYPGGELFF
TRBJ2-1 TRBD1 TRBV14 . TGTGCCAGCAGCCGCGGACAGGGGGCTAGGAATGAGCAGTTCTTC CASSRGQGARNEQFF
TRBJ2-1 . TRBV20-1 many TGCAGTGTTCCGGGACACAGTCGTCGGTATGAGCAGTTCTTC CSVPGHSRRYEQFF
TRBJ2-1 . TRBV9 . TGTGCCAGCAGCGCTCAAAATGAGCAGTTCTTC CASSAQNEQFF
TRBJ2-3 TRBD2 TRBV24-1 few TGTGCCACCAGCCCTAGCGGGAGAGATACGCAGTATTTT CATSPSGRDTQYF
TRBJ2-7 TRBD1 TRBV7-8 many TGTGCCAGCAGCGTACCGGGACAGGGGTCGGACGAGCAGTACTTC CASSVPGQGSDEQYF
TRBJ1-4 TRBD1 TRBV11-2 many TGTGCCAGCAGCCACTGGACAGGGAATGAAAAACTGTTTTTT CASSHWTGNEKLFF
TRBJ2-6 . TRBV13 many TGTGCCAGCAGCTTAGGCCTAAGGGGGTCTGGGGCCAACGTCCTGACTTTC CASSLGLRGSGANVLTF
TRBJ1-1 . TRBV18 many TGTGCCAGCTCACCACTAGAACAGAACGCTGAAGCTTTCTTT CASSPLEQNAEAFF
TRBJ2-7 . TRBV20-1 many TGCAGCGCTCAGGGCCCCTCCTACGAGCAGTACTTC CSAQGPSYEQYF